These 30 T cell receptor beta chains came from one sample sequenced in a study of glioma-infiltrating T cells. Using RNA template, CDR3s of TCR alpha and beta were amplified with iRepertoire arm-PCR. TCRdb redid the calling of the multiplex PCR reads with MiXCR, one entry per CDR3 protein. The table includes about 200,000 distinct CDR3 sequences, around 30% detected once. Input material: glioma tissue, nonneoplastic brain tissue, or PBMCs (not recorded which). The source is a human donor with low-grade glioma or glioblastoma, undergoing nonglioma brain surgery, or in good health (not recorded which).

V usage is TRBV6-1 and J usage is TRBJ2-1, with TRBD2 matching over 9 bases. The V and J ends lost 5 bases and 7 bases, in that order; junction bases with no gene match: 9. Germline V gene sequence: CDR1 MNHNS, CDR2 SASEGT. The CDR3 extends over 15 amino acids. CDR3 DNA: TGTGCCAGCAGTTATCTGGCGGGAGGGCTTAATGAGCAGTTCTTC. Translating it yields CASSYLAGGLNEQFF.

This clonotype came up many times. The V gene is TRBV6-1, the J gene TRBJ2-3; possibly TRBD1 for D (6 bases). V was clipped by 5 bases and J by 6 bases, with 12 bases between them. The CDR3 runs to 13 residues. CDR1 MNHNS and CDR2 SASEGT come from the germline V gene. In nucleotides, the CDR3 is TGTGCCAGCAGTACAGGGCCGGCGGATACGCAGTATTTT. Its translation is CASSTGPADTQYF.

In its sample, this clonotype was seen many times. The chain has TRBV7-9 and TRBJ2-7; 7 bases align to TRBD2. This CDR3 has 12 amino acids. After removal of 7 bases from V and 6 bases from J, the junction contained 6 bases not matched to a gene. The germline V gene has CDR1 SEHNR and CDR2 FQNEAQ (reference sequence). CDR3 nucleotides: TGTGCCAGCAAGGCGGGAGTGAGCGAGCAGTACTTC. Protein product: CASKAGVSEQYF. The whole variable domain, filled in from reference TRBV7-9 and TRBJ2-7, reads DTGVSQNPRHKITKRGQNVTFRCDPISEHNRLYWYRQTLGQGPEFLTYFQNEAQLEKSRLLSDRFSAERPKGSFSTLEIQRTEQGDSAMYLCASKAGVSEQYFGPGTRLTVT.

This clonotype occurred a few times. This chain joins TRBV9 and TRBJ1-2; no clear D gene. Per the germline V gene, CDR1 is SGDLS and CDR2 is YYNGEE. Trimming removed 0 bases at V and 0 bases at J, with 12 bases between. The CDR3 is 16 residues long. CDR3 loop: CASSVEANRPNYGYTF. As DNA, the CDR3 is TGTGCCAGCAGCGTAGAGGCCAATCGCCCTAACTATGGCTACACCTTC.

This clonotype was recorded many times. This sequence joins TRBV4-3 and TRBJ2-3; maybe TRBD2 (6 bases). The germline CDR1 and CDR2 sequences are LGHNA and YSLEER. The CDR3 has 16 amino acids. Trimming pared 0 bases from V and 8 bases from J, leaving 18 bases between. CDR3 sequence: CASSQDYRRDQGTQYF. As DNA, the CDR3 is TGCGCCAGCAGCCAAGATTATCGGCGGGATCAGGGTACGCAGTATTTT.

This clonotype was seen many times. This sequence joins TRBV7-2 and TRBJ2-3; no clear D gene. Trimming took off 1 base at V and 0 bases at J, with 5 bases between the two ends. CDR1 is SGHTA and CDR2 is FQGNSA in the germline V gene. This CDR3 contains 14 residues. In nucleotides, the CDR3 is TGTGCCAGCAGCTTAGATCCTAGCACAGATACGCAGTATTTT. Translated: CASSLDPSTDTQYF.

Ten or more counts support this clonotype. This chain links TRBV24-1 with TRBJ2-3, with D perhaps assigned TRBD1 or TRBD2 (5 bases each). Germline CDR1 and CDR2: KGHDR and SFDVKD. The germline V and J ends were trimmed by 7 bases and 2 bases, with 9 bases remaining between them. The CDR3 runs to 13 residues. CDR3 DNA sequence: TGTGCCACCAGGTCAGGGACCACAGATACGCAGTATTTT. It codes for CATRSGTTDTQYF.

Notes on this clonotype: A much larger clone differs by one base, so this may be a read error. The chain uses TRBV28 and TRBJ2-7; D is uncertain. V was clipped by 11 bases and J by 1 base, with 12 bases between them. Germline V lookup: CDR1 MDHEN, CDR2 SYDVKM. The CDR3 extends over 12 amino acids. For the CDR3, the DNA is TGTGCCGTTTCGACCCGATCCTACGAGCAGTACTTC. Amino acid sequence: CAVSTRSYEQYF. The entire variable domain, with the rest obtained from reference TRBV28 and TRBJ2-7, is as follows: DVKVTQSSRYLVKRTGEKVFLECVQDMDHENMFWYRQDPGLGLRLIYFSYDVKMKEKGDIPEGYSVSREKKERFSLILESASTNQTSMYLCAVSTRSYEQYFGPGTRLTVT.

This clonotype was seen more than once but under ten times. The DNA is omitted, as the CDR3 cannot be located on it reliably, and the CDR3 follows TCRdb's listing. The chain recombines TRBV5-4 with TRBJ2-7; TRBD2 is taken as the D call from the table, unchecked against the DNA. From its first to its last residue, the CDR3 has 17 amino acids. CDR1 and CDR2 (germline): SGHNT, YYREEE (reference sequence). CDR3 region: CASSFGSGGEVIYEQYF.

This clonotype was observed many times. This chain links TRBV7-2 with TRBJ2-5, with 9 bases lining up with TRBD1. With 1 base clipped from V and 10 bases from J, the junction kept 7 bases outside the gene matches. Looked up from germline, CDR1 is SGHTA and CDR2 is FQGNSA. The length of the CDR3 is 14 residues. The CDR3 DNA reads TGTGCCAGCAGCTTAGGATCCGGGACAGGGAGCCAGTACTTC. This codes for CASSLGSGTGSQYF.

The CDR3 reads CASSPQYRSGDEQYF. Here the CDR3 DNA reads TGTGCCAGCTCACCCCAGTATCGTTCGGGTGACGAGCAGTACTTC. The chain has TRBV18 and TRBJ2-7; D is ambiguous. Germline CDR1 KGHSH, CDR2 LQKENI. The CDR3 totals 15 residues. Trimming shortened V by 3 bases and J by 5 bases, and 17 bases separated the two germline ends.

This clonotype was recorded once. Being one base from a much bigger clone, this may be a read error. The rearrangement uses TRBV3-1 and TRBJ1-2, with D possibly TRBD1 on 6 matching bases. The CDR3 contains 13 residues. Germline V gene sequence: CDR1 LGHDT, CDR2 YNNKEL (reference sequence). Trimming pared 6 bases from V and 5 bases from J, leaving 13 bases between. The CDR3: CASRQGLKYGYTF. The CDR3 DNA sequence: TGTGCCAGCAGACAGGGACTGAAATATGGCTACACCTTC.

Comments on this clonotype: One end of the junction does not line up with germline, which may come from a read error. The chain links TRBV4-1 to TRBJ2-2; D gene ambiguous. This CDR3 region has 18 residues. The germline V gene has CDR1 MGHRA and CDR2 YSYEKL. CDR3 in DNA: TGCGCCAGCAGTCAAGGATTGATCCTGGCAGGGAACACCGGGGAGCTGTTTTTT. It translates to CASSQGLILAGNTGELFF.

CDR3 sequence reads: CASSSRDAFLNTEAFF. Written as DNA, the CDR3 is TGTGCCAGTAGTAGCCGGGACGCCTTTTTGAACACTGAAGCTTTCTTT. The J gene is TRBJ1-1, the V gene TRBV19, with a tentative D call TRBD1 (5 bases). This CDR3 comprises 16 residues. Germline V gene lookup returns CDR1 LNHDA and CDR2 SQIVND (reference sequence). Deletions cut 4 bases from V and 0 bases from J, with 15 bases between.

CDR3 protein: CASSQDFISRTQMFF. The CDR3 DNA reads TGCGCCAGCAGCCAAGATTTTATTTCCCGAACCCAAATGTTTTTT. The chain carries TRBV4-1 and TRBJ1-4; D not resolved. Germline V gives CDR1 MGHRA, CDR2 YSYEKL. V lost 0 bases and J 15 bases, leaving 20 bases between the germline ends. The CDR3 sequence is 15 residues long.

Worth noting for this clonotype: Since a much larger clone is just one base distant, this may be a read error. The chain employs TRBV29-1 and TRBJ2-3; TRBD2 is a possible D gene (6 bases). The CDR3 spans 12 residues. Germline V gives CDR1 SQVTM, CDR2 ANQGSEA. In DNA, the CDR3 is TGCAGCGTCGATAGCGGCACAAATACGCAGTATTTT. Protein sequence: CSVDSGTNTQYF.

This clonotype was counted a few times. The chain has TRBV12-3 or TRBV12-4 and TRBJ2-1; TRBD1 agrees at 9 bases. The junction had 17 bases not matched to a gene; V was cut back by 5 bases and J by 15 bases. The CDR3 runs to 15 residues. For the CDR3, the DNA is TGTGCCAGCAGTCCTCCCTCTTCCGCGACAGGGGGGGGGTTCTTC. It encodes CASSPPSSATGGGFF.

This clonotype was observed many times. For the CDR3, the DNA is TGTGCCAGCAGTTTCGGACAGTACTATGGCTACACCTTC. It translates to CASSFGQYYGYTF. The chain uses TRBV6-2 or TRBV6-3 and TRBJ1-2; D is possibly TRBD1 (6 bases). Germline assignment: CDR1 MNHEY and CDR2 SVGEGT. Trimming shortened V by 4 bases and J by 3 bases, and 9 bases separated the two germline ends. The CDR3 consists of 13 residues.

The V gene is TRBV6-2 or TRBV6-3, the J gene TRBJ2-3; 8 bases are shared with TRBD2. The length of the CDR3 is 15 residues. CDR1 and CDR2 from the germline V gene are MNHEY and SVGEGT. With 2 bases clipped from V and 5 bases from J, the junction kept 6 bases outside the gene matches. CDR3 DNA sequence: TGTGCCAGCAGTTACGTCGCGGGAGGTGAAGATACGCAGTATTTT. Encoded protein: CASSYVAGGEDTQYF.

As concerns this clonotype: With a much larger clone just one base away, this may be a read error. CDR3 sequence: CASSLPPITDTKYF. The CDR3 coding sequence is TGTGCCAGCAGCTTGCCACCAATCACAGATACGAAGTATTTT. This chain links TRBV7-2 with TRBJ2-3, with no clear D. The CDR3 extends over 14 amino acids. Germline assignment: CDR1 SGHTA and CDR2 FQGNSA. The complete variable domain, with remaining parts taken from reference TRBV7-2 and TRBJ2-3, reads GAGVSQSPSNKVTEKGKDVELRCDPISGHTALYWYRQSLGQGLEFLIYFQGNSAPDKSGLPSDRFSAERTGGSVSTLTIQRTQQEDSAVYLCASSLPPITDTKYFGPGTRLTVL.

This clonotype was seen many times. The gene calls are TRBV6-2 or TRBV6-3 and TRBJ2-5; D remains unclear. The V end lost 7 bases, the J end lost 2 bases, and 5 bases lay between the germline ends. Germline CDR1 reads MNHEY; CDR2 reads SVGEGT. CDR3 length equals 11 residues. CDR3 in amino acids: CASKDQETQYF. CDR3 nucleotide sequence: TGTGCCAGCAAGGATCAAGAGACCCAGTACTTC.

This clonotype has ten or more counts. The chain combines TRBV19 with TRBJ1-5; weak D call: TRBD1 (5 bases). Germline CDR1 reads LNHDA; CDR2 reads SQIVND (reference sequence). CDR3 size: 12 residues. CDR3 in amino acids: CACSGQNQPQHF. CDR3 sequence (DNA): TGTGCGTGCTCGGGGCAAAATCAGCCCCAGCATTTT.

Points on this clonotype: This clone may be a read error of a much larger clone one base away. This rearrangement joins TRBV7-2 to TRBJ2-3; the D gene is possibly TRBD1 (5 bases). The V gene lost 1 base and the J gene lost 7 bases, with 15 bases spanning the gap. The germline gives CDR1 SGHTA, CDR2 FQGNSA. The CDR3 is made up of 15 amino acids. In DNA, the CDR3 is TGTGCCAGCAGCTTAGTTCCCTGGACACCAAATACGCAGTATTTT. It specifies CASSLVPWTPNTQYF.

This clonotype was detected many times. For the CDR3, the DNA is TGCAGTGCAAAACTGGTTCCTAGCACAGATACGCAGTATTTT. It codes for CSAKLVPSTDTQYF. The chain combines TRBV20-1 with TRBJ2-3; no firm D call. CDR1 is DFQATT, CDR2 SNEGSKA, per germline (reference sequence). This CDR3 is built from 14 residues. Between the trimmed V and J ends, which lost 6 bases and 0 bases, there was a span of 13 bases.

This rearrangement joins TRBV5-1 to TRBJ2-7; TRBD1 aligns across 10 bases. Trimming at V came to 1 base and at J to 2 bases, leaving 3 bases not matched to a gene. The germline V gene encodes CDR1 SGHRS and CDR2 YFSETQ. CDR3 size: 15 residues. CDR3 region: CASSLMGQGTYEQYF. CDR3 in DNA: TGCGCCAGCAGCTTGATGGGACAGGGGACCTACGAGCAGTACTTC.

This clonotype was picked up many times. The chain joins TRBV20-1 to TRBJ1-1; D is undetermined. Germline V CDR1 and CDR2: DFQATT, SNEGSKA (reference sequence). This CDR3 is built from 16 residues. Trimming pared 1 base from V and 7 bases from J, leaving 22 bases between. The DNA of the CDR3 is TGCAGTGCTAGAGGATGGCAGCTCACCCTCGGCCTTGAAGCTTTCTTT. This sequence encodes CSARGWQLTLGLEAFF.

V usage is TRBV20-1 and J usage is TRBJ1-2; D remains ambiguous. V dropped 4 bases and J dropped 3 bases, with 21 bases sitting between them. This CDR3 comprises 16 residues. Germline CDR1 reads DFQATT; CDR2 reads SNEGSKA (reference sequence). This CDR3 is CSATKHWSSYDYGYTF. CDR3 nucleotide sequence: TGCAGTGCTACAAAACACTGGTCCTCCTACGACTATGGCTACACCTTC.

The table lists this clonotype with many counts. The CDR3 sequence is CASSPKRGDEKLFF. Here the CDR3 DNA reads TGTGCCAGCAGCCCGAAACGTGGTGATGAAAAACTGTTTTTT. V gene TRBV7-2 combines with J gene TRBJ1-4; no clear D. CDR1 and CDR2 from the germline V gene are SGHTA and FQGNSA. CDR3 length: 14 amino acids. Trimming took off 5 bases at V and 6 bases at J, with 13 bases between the two ends.

With respect to this clonotype: Given a much more abundant clone one base away, this may be a read error. This chain links TRBV2 with TRBJ2-5; D perhaps matches TRBD2 (5 bases). Germline CDR1 is SNHLY and CDR2 is FYNNEI. Trimming cost V 4 bases and J 1 base, with 13 bases left between them. This CDR3 has 15 amino acids. This chain's CDR3 is CASSGTGGIQETQYF. The CDR3 DNA follows: TGTGCCAGCAGTGGGACTGGCGGTATCCAAGAGACCCAGTACTTC.

A word on this clonotype: Compared with germline, one end of the junction differs, possibly owing to a read error. This chain connects TRBV6-2 or TRBV6-3 to TRBJ1-5; no firm D call. The CDR3 is 13 residues long. Looked up from germline, CDR1 is MNHEY and CDR2 is SVGEGT. CDR3 DNA: TGTGCCAGCAGTTACCCTCAACAGCAGCACCAGCATTTT. This codes for CASSYPQQQHQHF.